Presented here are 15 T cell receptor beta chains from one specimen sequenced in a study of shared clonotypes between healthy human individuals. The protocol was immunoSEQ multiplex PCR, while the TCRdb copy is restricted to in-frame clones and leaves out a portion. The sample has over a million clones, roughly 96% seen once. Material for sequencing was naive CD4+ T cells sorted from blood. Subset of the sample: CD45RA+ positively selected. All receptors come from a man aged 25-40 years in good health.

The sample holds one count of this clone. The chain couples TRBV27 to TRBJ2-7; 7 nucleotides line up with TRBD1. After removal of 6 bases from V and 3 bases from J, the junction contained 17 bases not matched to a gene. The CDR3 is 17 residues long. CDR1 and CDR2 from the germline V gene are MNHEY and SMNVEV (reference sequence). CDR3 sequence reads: CASSEVGETGYSYEQYF. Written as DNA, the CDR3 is TGTGCCAGCAGCGAGGTGGGGGAGACAGGGTATAGCTACGAGCAGTACTTC.

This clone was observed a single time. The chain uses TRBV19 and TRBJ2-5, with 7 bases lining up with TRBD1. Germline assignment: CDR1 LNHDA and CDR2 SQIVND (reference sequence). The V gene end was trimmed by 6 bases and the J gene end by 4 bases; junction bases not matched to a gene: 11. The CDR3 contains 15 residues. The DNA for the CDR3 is TGTGCCAGTAGGACCTCTCCAGGGGGACGAGAGACCCAGTACTTC. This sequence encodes CASRTSPGGRETQYF. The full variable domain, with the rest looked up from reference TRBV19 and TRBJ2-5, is DGGITQSPKYLFRKEGQNVTLSCEQNLNHDAMYWYRQDPGQGLRLIYYSQIVNDFQKGDIAEGYSVSREKKESFPLTVTSAQKNPTAFYLCASRTSPGGRETQYFGPGTRLLVL.

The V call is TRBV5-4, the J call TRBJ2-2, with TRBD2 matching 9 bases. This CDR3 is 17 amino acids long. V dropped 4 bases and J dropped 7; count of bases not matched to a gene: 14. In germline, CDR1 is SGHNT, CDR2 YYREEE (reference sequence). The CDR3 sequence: CASSPEGGRARVGELFF. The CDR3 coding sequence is TGTGCCAGCAGCCCGGAAGGCGGGAGGGCCCGGGTCGGGGAGCTGTTTTTT.

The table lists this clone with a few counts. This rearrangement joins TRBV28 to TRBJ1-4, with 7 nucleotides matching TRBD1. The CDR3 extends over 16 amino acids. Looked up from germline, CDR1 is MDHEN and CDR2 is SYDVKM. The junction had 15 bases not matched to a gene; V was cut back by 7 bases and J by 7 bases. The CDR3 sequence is CASTRRGGDDSEKLFF. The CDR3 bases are TGTGCCAGCACCCGCAGGGGGGGAGATGATAGTGAAAAACTGTTTTTT.

Here the CDR3 DNA reads TGTGCCAGCAGTCCCAGGGGTCCTGATCAGCCCCAGCATTTT. Protein: CASSPRGPDQPQHF. This chain connects TRBV27 to TRBJ1-5; D is possibly TRBD1 (6 bases). The CDR3 has 14 residues. The V end lost 5 bases, the J end lost 5 bases, and 13 bases lay between the germline ends. Germline-derived CDR1 and CDR2 are MNHEY and SMNVEV (reference sequence).

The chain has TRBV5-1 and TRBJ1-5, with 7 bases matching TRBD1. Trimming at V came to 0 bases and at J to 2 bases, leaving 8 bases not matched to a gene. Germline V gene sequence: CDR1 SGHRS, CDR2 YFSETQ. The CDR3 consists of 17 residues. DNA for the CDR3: TGCGCCAGCAGCTTGGTTCCAGGGGGTGAGGGCAATCAGCCCCAGCATTTT. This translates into CASSLVPGGEGNQPQHF.

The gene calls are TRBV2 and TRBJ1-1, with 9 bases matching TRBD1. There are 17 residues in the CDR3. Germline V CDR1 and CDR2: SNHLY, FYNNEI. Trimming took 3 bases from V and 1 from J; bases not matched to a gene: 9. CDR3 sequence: CASSERGQGAGNTEAFF. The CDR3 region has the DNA TGTGCCAGCAGTGAGAGGGGACAGGGTGCAGGGAACACTGAAGCTTTCTTT.

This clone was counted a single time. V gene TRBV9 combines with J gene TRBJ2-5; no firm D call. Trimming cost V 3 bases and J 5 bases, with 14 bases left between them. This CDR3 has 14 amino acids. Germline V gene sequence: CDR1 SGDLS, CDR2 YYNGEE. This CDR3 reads CASSATPTSETQYF. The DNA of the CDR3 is TGTGCCAGCAGCGCCACCCCGACAAGTGAGACCCAGTACTTC.

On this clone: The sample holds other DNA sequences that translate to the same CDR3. The CDR3 loop reads CASSFQASGANVLTF. CDR3 coding DNA: TGTGCCAGCAGCTTTCAGGCTTCTGGGGCCAACGTCCTGACTTTC. J is TRBJ2-6 and V is TRBV7-2; the D is unclear. The length of the CDR3 is 15 residues. CDR1 is SGHTA, CDR2 FQGNSA, per germline. V lost 3 bases and J 1 base, leaving 7 bases between the germline ends.

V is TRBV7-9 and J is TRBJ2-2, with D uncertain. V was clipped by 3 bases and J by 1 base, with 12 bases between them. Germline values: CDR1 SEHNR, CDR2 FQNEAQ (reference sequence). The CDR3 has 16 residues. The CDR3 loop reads CASSFHLSGNTGELFF. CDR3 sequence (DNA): TGTGCCAGCAGCTTTCATCTCTCGGGGAACACCGGGGAGCTGTTTTTT.

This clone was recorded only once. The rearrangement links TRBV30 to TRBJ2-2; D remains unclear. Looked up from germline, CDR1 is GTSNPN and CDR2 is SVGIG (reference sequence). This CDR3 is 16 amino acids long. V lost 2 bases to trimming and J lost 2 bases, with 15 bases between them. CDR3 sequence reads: CAWSLYYQVNTGELFF. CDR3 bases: TGTGCCTGGAGTTTGTACTATCAGGTTAACACCGGGGAGCTGTTTTTT. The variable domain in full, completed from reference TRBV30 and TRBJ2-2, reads SQTIHQWPATLVQPVGSPLSLECTVEGTSNPNLYWYRQAAGRGLQLLFYSVGIGQISSEVPQNLSASRPQDRQFILSSKKLLLSDSGFYLCAWSLYYQVNTGELFFGEGSRLTVL.

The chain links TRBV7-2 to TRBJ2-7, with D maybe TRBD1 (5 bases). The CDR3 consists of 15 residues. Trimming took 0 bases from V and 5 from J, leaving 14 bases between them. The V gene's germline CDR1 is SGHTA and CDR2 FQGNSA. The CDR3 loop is CASSLAGLQGNEQYF. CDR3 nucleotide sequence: TGTGCCAGCAGCTTAGCGGGGCTCCAAGGGAACGAGCAGTACTTC.

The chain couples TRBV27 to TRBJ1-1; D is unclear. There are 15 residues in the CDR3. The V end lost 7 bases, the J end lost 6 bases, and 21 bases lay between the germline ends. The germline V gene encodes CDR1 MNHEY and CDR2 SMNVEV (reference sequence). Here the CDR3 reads CASINWESSRAEAFF. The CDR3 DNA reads TGTGCCAGCATCAACTGGGAGAGCAGTCGGGCTGAAGCTTTCTTT.

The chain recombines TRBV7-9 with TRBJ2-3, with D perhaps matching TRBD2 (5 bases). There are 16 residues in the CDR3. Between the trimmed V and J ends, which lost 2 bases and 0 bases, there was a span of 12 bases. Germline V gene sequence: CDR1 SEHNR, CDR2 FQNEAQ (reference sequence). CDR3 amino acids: CASSLTLRTSTDTQYF. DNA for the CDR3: TGTGCCAGCAGCTTAACCCTCAGGACTAGCACAGATACGCAGTATTTT.

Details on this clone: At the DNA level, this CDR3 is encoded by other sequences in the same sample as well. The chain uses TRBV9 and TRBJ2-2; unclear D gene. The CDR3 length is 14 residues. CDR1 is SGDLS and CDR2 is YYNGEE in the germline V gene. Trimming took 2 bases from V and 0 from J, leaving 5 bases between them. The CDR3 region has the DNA TGTGCCAGCAGCGTGGCCGCGAACACCGGGGAGCTGTTTTTT. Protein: CASSVAANTGELFF.